The clone carrying this T cell receptor (beta chain) has only a few counts. CDR1 is LNHNV and CDR2 is YYDKDF in the germline V gene (reference sequence). Trimming removed 4 bases from V and 1 base from J; junction bases left unmatched: 7. There are 15 residues in the CDR3. The use of a sample-barcoded 5' primer and a J-beta primer mix characterized a second PCR of roughly 6 to 11 cycles. From the 5' RACE reads, TCRdb called clonotypes with MiXCR, one entry per CDR3 protein. The repertoire includes 760,000 or so distinct CDR3 sequences, more than 20% of them detected once, and more than 8.5% sits in the top ten. This sample is part of a study of blood T cells in healthy people across ages. In addition, the sample was reused for a study of T cells of mothers and their children. That work states: Reads recorded for TCR beta CDR3 numbered over 9.5 million per mother and approximately 2.9 million per child.

The sample was blood. The sequence was obtained from a boy aged 10-17 years in good health. This chain links TRBV15 with TRBJ2-7, with 7 bases matching TRBD1. The CDR3 DNA reads TGTGCCACCAGCAACGGACAGGTTAAGTCCTACGAGCAGTACTTC. It codes for CATSNGQVKSYEQYF.